This record concerns one T cell receptor (beta chain) sequence. This sample stems from a study of control samples from healthy donors and cancer patients. Here immunoSEQ multiplex PCR was the method, and the copy in TCRdb shows in-frame clones only, minus some. The table has approximately 130,000 clones, roughly 86% seen once. Germline V gene lookup returns CDR1 MNHEY and CDR2 SMNVEV (reference sequence). The CDR3 totals 13 residues. Trimming stripped 6 bases from V and 9 bases from J, with 17 bases between. The sample taken for sequencing was blood. This TCR was sampled from a man aged 60-69 years in good health. The chain recombines TRBV27 with TRBJ1-1; D gene ambiguous. This CDR3 is CASSLDWGRQAFF. CDR3 DNA sequence: TGTGCCAGCAGCTTAGACTGGGGAAGACAAGCTTTCTTT.